This paragraph covers one TCR beta chain sequence. What antigen it recognizes has not been identified. It has no much larger one-base neighbor in the sample; base qualities were not kept. The library was generated by the immunoSEQ multiplex PCR assay. The multiplex PCR relied on a mix of 60 forward primers for TCR Vbeta segments and 13 reverse primers for TCR Jbeta segments. The CDR3 region of rearranged TCR beta genes was amplified from genomic DNA by a multiplex PCR assay. On the Illumina HiSeq System, the amplified TCR beta libraries were sequenced as 87-base-pair reads. The source study handled its data this way. A later analysis tallied 80 million to 95 million unique TCR beta chains across the 660 or so repertoires, and some 10 million of those chains were shared by two or more donors. Raw reads were error-corrected and collapsed into unique sequences with a nearest-neighbor algorithm that merged closely related sequences to remove PCR and sequencing errors. Alignment of CDR3 sequences to IMGT reference sequences was used to assign V, D and J gene segments. For a sequence to be retained, a match of at least six nucleotides to both a V gene segment and a J gene segment was required. Rearrangements were called productive when the CDR3 lacked stop codons and stayed in frame with V and J; all others were non-productive. CDR3 was defined according to IMGT convention as the region running from the second conserved V-encoded cysteine to the conserved J-encoded phenylalanine. The earlier analysis of about 570 of the donors excluded any sequence lacking an unambiguous match to a single V gene segment. In an earlier analysis of 450 to 700 of the donors, V segments were called functional above 56.7% productive rearrangements and were called segregating when the between-donor standard deviation exceeded 5%. A statistical classification framework was built to diagnose cytomegalovirus status from the catalog of TCR beta chain sequences. A later analysis assigned V and J genes by comparing TCR nucleotide sequences with IMGT/GENE-DB human TR gene sequences. A later analysis assigned CDR3 sequences and most-parsimonious VDJ recombination scenarios with the TCRdist pipeline. In a later analysis, each TCR beta chain was defined by its CDR3 amino acid sequence together with its V-gene family, and reads lacking a unique V-gene family were excluded. To address suspected cross-contamination and a sequencing artifact, a later analysis removed several hundred highly shared, low-generation-probability nucleotide sequences. For each public chain, a later analysis derived a clonal expansion index from normalized ranks of inferred template counts within each repertoire. In a later analysis, generation probabilities were computed using a VDJ recombination model fitted to out-of-frame rearrangements, and the results were checked against IGoR. In a later analysis, TCR-TCR, TCR-HLA and TCR-CMV co-occurrence was scored with hypergeometric tests, and a repertoire-size bias correction was applied to TCR pairs. A later analysis estimated false discovery rates by permuting HLA or CMV assignments 20 times. In a later analysis, co-occurring TCRs were grouped with DBSCAN, and TCRdist sequence similarity was added when clustering was performed within HLA-allele-positive subsets. Repertoires with fewer than 30,000 or more than 120,000 public chains were left out of co-occurrence clustering, as were about 5 repertoires with anomalous nucleotide sharing. Not all clones reach the TCRdb copy of this immuneACCESS table, which keeps in-frame sequences only. Checked studies attribute under half of the gap to unresolved V genes and leave the rest unexplained. The D gene and trimming were derived from the DNA, and the V and J assignments and clone size from that table. Within this sample are about 170,000 clones, with about 85% of them counted one time only. Jointly, the top ten make up around 2.5% of the sample.

In total, approximately 610 healthy bone marrow donors made up the cohort. At the time of sampling, every cohort member was nominally healthy, though immune exposures that went unrecorded were likely present. The donor was CMV seropositive and was included in the group of approximately 310 seropositive cohort members. Each donor provided a peripheral blood sample, and peripheral blood mononuclear cells were used for TCR beta sequencing. The Qiagen DNeasy Blood Extraction Kit was used to extract genomic DNA from the blood cell samples. V loses 2 bases, J loses 3 bases, and the germline ends lie 11 bases apart. The CDR3 starts with the cysteine, ends with the phenylalanine, and has 15 residues. Just CDR3 DNA is preserved here, 45 bases in frame from base 1. From a lookup of the germline V gene, CDR1 and CDR2 are MNHNS and SASEGT. This sample is drawn from a study of cytomegalovirus exposure and HLA in healthy donors listed by TCRdb under 2017. Regarding the research as a whole: An earlier analysis of a few hundred of the donors reported about 280 Gb of sequence data and approximately 120 million unique TCR beta sequences obtained from some 170 million T cells. The T cell repertoires of several hundred subjects were profiled by immunosequencing and related to cytomegalovirus serostatus. About 330 gigabases of sequencing data and approximately 92 million unique TCR sequences made up an early release that covered several hundred HLA-typed donors. The genetic ancestry cluster associated with self-reported Caucasian donors included roughly four fifths of the roughly 360 genotyped donors. Alongside the repertoire data, information on donor age, sex, ethnicity and CMV serostatus was compiled. In the later analysis, no new phenotypic data were used to find candidate immune exposures; instead, reliance was placed on TCR beta sequences and their occurrence across donors. In a later analysis, previously published TCR beta repertoires from roughly 710 donors were re-analyzed and high-resolution HLA genotyping was added so that TCR occurrence patterns could be studied. The study aimed to test whether signatures of past pathogen exposure could be identified by cataloging public T cell receptors. HLA typing covered class I and class II loci at four-digit resolution. High-throughput TCR immunosequencing, statistical association of individual TCRs with disease status, and machine learning were combined to predict cytomegalovirus infection status. An earlier analysis of 587 of the donors used high-throughput TCR beta sequencing to judge whether each TCR beta V gene segment behaved as functional or pseudogenic. Several DR-DQ haplotypes were handled as single units for association and clustering because linkage in the cohort was strong. Typing coverage differed by locus: A, B, C, DRB1 and DQB1 were typed in roughly 620-630 donors, DQA1 in around 500, DPA1 in 600 to 610, and DPB1 in roughly 450. In addition to the first cohort of approximately 650 subjects, a separate validation cohort of about 120 different subjects was used. Every repertoire in the discovery cohort had been generated on one and the same sequencing platform. Genome-wide SNP genotypes for about 65% of the 666 donors were used in a later genetic analysis, which treated that subset as a discovery cohort. Among about 410 genotyped donors of the cohort, an average of approximately 200,000 unique TCR beta nucleotide sequences was sequenced per donor, of which about 20% were non-productive. General conclusions and limits of the study: The sequencing pipeline was judged likely to have produced a cluster of highly shared sequence variants as a technical artifact. The classifier was reported to diagnose cytomegalovirus status with high specificity and sensitivity in both the original cohort and the validation cohort. An earlier analysis of approximately 540 of the donors showed that most TCR beta V segments appeared in productive rearrangements either about 87% or about 30% of the time, which broadly matched IMGT annotations. Specific HLA alleles were associated with roughly 17,000 TCR beta sequences at a false discovery rate of 0.05 in a later analysis. Assigning TCR associations to individual alleles was difficult when HLA alleles, especially DR and DQ, strongly co-occurred. A further reported finding was that TCR beta sequences accurately predicted the HLA-A and HLA-B alleles for most subjects in the first cohort. A later analysis reported that several top co-occurrence clusters appeared linked to parvovirus B19, influenza, CMV and Epstein-Barr virus. According to the authors, the approach could potentially be generalized to other disease states and immunological phenotypes. Because HLA typing was missing for some donors at each locus, association tests included only the typed subset. CMV serostatus was the only immune exposure information available for the cohort. In a later analysis, the rate of TCR association differed among HLA loci, with DRB1 alleles having the most associated TCRs and HLA-C alleles having the fewest. Linkage disequilibrium might explain the correlated functional status among segregating V segments, but an unknown experimental factor could not be excluded. Most TCR sequences were observed very rarely across donors, whereas some public TCRs were present in many individuals. Some IMGT-functional V segments, including TRBV6-2 and TRBV6-3, could not be distinguished by the 87-base-pair reads and were therefore excluded. According to a later analysis, most CMV-associated TCR beta chains appeared to be HLA-restricted, and the HLA associations seemed to be driven largely by CMV exposure. Roughly uniform sequencing depth across donors was assumed in presence/absence analyses, although this assumption may not hold. This cohort had only TCR beta chains sequenced, and the lack of alpha or paired-chain data limited which features could be detected. In the study, 150 to 200 TCR beta chains were listed as associated with cytomegalovirus. Because counts were too low, some 16 rarely observed V segments, including chromosome 9 orphons, were excluded from the earlier analysis of around 590 of the donors. A few of the identified cytomegalovirus-associated TCR beta chains were confirmed in vitro to be specific for cytomegalovirus antigens. In a later analysis, HLA-associated TCR beta chains showed more clonal expansion and lower generation probabilities than non-associated chains that were equally common. According to a later genetic analysis, donors in an Asian-associated ancestry cluster had fewer N-insertions in productive TCRs than the approximately 610-donor mean. In a later genetic analysis, a missense DCLRE1C variant was associated with V-gene and J-gene trimming of TCR beta chains, and the association was replicated in an independent cohort.

The V gene is TRBV6-1 and the J gene is TRBJ1-3, with the D gene not confidently named. This clonotype was obtained from a man in his thirties or forties in good health and CMV-seropositive. Sequenced material: PBMCs. In nucleotide form, the sequence is TGTGCCAGCAGTGAAACCCACAACCGTGGAAACACCATATATTTT. The encoded protein is CASSETHNRGNTIYF.